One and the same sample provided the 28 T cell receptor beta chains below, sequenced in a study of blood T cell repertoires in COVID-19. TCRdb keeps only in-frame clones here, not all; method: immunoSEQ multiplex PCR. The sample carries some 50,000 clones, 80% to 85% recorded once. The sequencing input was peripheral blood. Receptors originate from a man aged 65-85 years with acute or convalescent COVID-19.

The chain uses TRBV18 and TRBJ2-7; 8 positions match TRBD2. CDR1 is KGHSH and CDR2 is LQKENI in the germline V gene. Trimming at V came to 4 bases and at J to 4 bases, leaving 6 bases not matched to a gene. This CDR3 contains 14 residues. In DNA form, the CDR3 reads TGTGCCAGCTCACAAGAAAGCGGGAGTTACGAGCAGTACTTC. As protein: CASSQESGSYEQYF.

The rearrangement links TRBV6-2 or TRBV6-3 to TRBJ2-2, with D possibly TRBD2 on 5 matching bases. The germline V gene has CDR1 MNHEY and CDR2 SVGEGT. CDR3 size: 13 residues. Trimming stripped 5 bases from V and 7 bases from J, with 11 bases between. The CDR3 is CASSERADGELFF. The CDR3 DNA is TGTGCCAGCAGTGAGAGGGCGGACGGGGAGCTGTTTTTT.

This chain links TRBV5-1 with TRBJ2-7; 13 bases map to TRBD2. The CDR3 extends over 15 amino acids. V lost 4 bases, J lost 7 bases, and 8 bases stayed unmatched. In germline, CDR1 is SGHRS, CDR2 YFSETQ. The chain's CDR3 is CASSPGTSGTGEQYF. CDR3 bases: TGCGCCAGCAGCCCGGGGACTAGCGGGACGGGGGAGCAGTACTTC.

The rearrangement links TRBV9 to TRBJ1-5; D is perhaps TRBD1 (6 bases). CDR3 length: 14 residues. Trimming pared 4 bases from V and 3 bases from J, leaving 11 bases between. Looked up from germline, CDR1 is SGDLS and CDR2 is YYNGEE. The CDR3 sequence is CASSPSGDNQPQHF. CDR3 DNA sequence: TGTGCCAGCAGCCCCTCAGGGGACAATCAGCCCCAGCATTTT. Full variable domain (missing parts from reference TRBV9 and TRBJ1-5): DSGVTQTPKHLITATGQRVTLRCSPRSGDLSVYWYQQSLDQGLQFLIQYYNGEERAKGNILERFSAQQFPDLHSELNLSSLELGDSALYFCASSPSGDNQPQHFGDGTRLSIL.

CDR3 sequence: CASSQDGADTQYF. In nucleotides, the CDR3 is TGTGCCAGCAGCCAAGATGGAGCAGATACGCAGTATTTT. The chain carries TRBV4-2 and TRBJ2-3, with unresolved D. The V and J ends lost 0 bases and 4 bases respectively, with 5 bases between them. Germline assignment: CDR1 LGHNA and CDR2 YNFKEQ. CDR3 length: 13 residues.

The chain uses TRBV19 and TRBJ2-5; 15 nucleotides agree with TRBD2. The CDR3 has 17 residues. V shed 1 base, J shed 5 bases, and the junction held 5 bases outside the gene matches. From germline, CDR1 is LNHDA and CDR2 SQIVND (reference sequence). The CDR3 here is CASSIGGLAGGPETQYF. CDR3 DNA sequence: TGTGCCAGTAGTATAGGAGGACTAGCGGGAGGGCCGGAGACCCAGTACTTC.

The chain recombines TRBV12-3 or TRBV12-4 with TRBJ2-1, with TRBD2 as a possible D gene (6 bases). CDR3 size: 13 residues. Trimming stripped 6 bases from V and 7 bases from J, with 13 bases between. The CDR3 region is CASSLLAKNEQFF. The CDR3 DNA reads TGTGCCAGCAGCCTTCTAGCGAAAAATGAGCAGTTCTTC.

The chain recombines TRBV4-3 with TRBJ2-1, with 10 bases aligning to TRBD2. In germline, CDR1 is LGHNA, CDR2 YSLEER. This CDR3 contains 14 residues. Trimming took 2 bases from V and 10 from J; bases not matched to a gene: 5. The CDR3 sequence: CASSQLAGASEQFF. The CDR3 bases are TGCGCCAGCAGCCAACTAGCGGGAGCATCCGAGCAGTTCTTC.

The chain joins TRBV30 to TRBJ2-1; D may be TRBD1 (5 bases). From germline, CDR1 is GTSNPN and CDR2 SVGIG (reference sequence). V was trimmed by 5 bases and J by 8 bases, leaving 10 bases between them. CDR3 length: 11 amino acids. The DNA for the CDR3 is TGTGCCTGGGCGAAGACAGATGAGCAGTTCTTC. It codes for CAWAKTDEQFF.

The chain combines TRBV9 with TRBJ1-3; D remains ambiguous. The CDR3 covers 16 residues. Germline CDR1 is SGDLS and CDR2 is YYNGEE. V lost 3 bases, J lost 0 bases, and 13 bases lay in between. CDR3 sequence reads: CASSARLLDSGNTIYF. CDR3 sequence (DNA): TGTGCCAGCAGCGCTCGACTCCTCGACTCTGGAAACACCATATATTTT.

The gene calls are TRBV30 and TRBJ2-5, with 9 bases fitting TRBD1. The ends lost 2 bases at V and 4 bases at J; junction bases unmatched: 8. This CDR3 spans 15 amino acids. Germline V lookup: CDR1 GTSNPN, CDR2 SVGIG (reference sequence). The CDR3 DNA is TGTGCCTGGAGTCCTTCGGGACAGGGAAGAGAGACCCAGTACTTC. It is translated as CAWSPSGQGRETQYF. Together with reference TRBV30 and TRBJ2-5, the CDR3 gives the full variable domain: SQTIHQWPATLVQPVGSPLSLECTVEGTSNPNLYWYRQAAGRGLQLLFYSVGIGQISSEVPQNLSASRPQDRQFILSSKKLLLSDSGFYLCAWSPSGQGRETQYFGPGTRLLVL.

CDR3 residues: CASSLMIGTNTEAFF. The DNA of the CDR3 is TGTGCCAGCAGCTTAATGATCGGTACGAACACTGAAGCTTTCTTT. V and J are TRBV7-2 and TRBJ1-1; D uncertain. Germline V gene data show CDR1 as SGHTA and CDR2 as FQGNSA. The CDR3 contains 15 residues. Trimming took off 2 bases at V and 1 base at J, with 11 bases between the two ends.

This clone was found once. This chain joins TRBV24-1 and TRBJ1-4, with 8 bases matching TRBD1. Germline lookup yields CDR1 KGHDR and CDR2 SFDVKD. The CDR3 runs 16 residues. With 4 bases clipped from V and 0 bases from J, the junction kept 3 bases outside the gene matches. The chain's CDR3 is CATSDGTGATNEKLFF. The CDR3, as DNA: TGTGCCACCAGTGACGGGACAGGAGCAACTAATGAAAAACTGTTTTTT.

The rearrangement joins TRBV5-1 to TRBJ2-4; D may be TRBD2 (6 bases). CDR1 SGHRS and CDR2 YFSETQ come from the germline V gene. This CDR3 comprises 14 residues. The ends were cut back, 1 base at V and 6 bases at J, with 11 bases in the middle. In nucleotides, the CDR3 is TGCGCCAGCAGCTTGATGGGGAGGAGAAACATTCAGTACTTC. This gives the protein CASSLMGRRNIQYF.

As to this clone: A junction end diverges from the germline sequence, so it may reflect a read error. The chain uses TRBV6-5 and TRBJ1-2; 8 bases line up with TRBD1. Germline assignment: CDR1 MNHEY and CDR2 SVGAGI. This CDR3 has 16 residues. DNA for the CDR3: TGTGCCAGCAGTCACTCGACAGGGGTTGGCCGGAATGGCTACACCTTC. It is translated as CASSHSTGVGRNGYTF.

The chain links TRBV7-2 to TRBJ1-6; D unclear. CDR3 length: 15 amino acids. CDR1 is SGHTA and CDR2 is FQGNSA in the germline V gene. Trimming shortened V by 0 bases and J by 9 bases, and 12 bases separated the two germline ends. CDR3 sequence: CASSLALSYGSPLHF. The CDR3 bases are TGTGCCAGCAGCTTAGCGCTTTCGTACGGTTCACCCCTCCACTTT.

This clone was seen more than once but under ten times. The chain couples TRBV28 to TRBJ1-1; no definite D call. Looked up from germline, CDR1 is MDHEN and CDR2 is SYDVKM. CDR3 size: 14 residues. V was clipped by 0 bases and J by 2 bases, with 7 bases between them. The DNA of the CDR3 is TGTGCCAGCAGTTTATGGACACACAACACTGAAGCTTTCTTT. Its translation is CASSLWTHNTEAFF.

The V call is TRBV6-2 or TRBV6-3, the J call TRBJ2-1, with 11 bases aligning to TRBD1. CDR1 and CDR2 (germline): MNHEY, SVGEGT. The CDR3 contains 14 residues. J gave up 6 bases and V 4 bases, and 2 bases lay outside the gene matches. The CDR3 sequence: CASSSGTGGNEQFF. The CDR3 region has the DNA TGTGCCAGCAGTTCCGGGACAGGGGGCAATGAGCAGTTCTTC.

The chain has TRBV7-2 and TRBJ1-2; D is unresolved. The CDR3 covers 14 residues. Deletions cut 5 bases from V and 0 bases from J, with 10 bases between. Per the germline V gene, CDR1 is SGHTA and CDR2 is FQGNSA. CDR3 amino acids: CASSQAPANYGYTF. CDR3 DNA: TGTGCCAGCAGCCAGGCCCCAGCTAACTATGGCTACACCTTC.

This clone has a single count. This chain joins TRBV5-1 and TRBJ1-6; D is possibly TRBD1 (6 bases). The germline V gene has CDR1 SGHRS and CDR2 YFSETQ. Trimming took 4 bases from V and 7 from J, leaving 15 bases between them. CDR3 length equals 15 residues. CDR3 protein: CASSEQGPRNSPLHF. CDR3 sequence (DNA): TGCGCCAGCAGCGAACAGGGCCCAAGGAATTCACCCCTCCACTTT.

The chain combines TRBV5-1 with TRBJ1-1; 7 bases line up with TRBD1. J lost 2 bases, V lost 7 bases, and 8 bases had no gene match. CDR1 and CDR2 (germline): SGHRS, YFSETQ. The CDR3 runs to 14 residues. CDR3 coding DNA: TGCGCCAGCTCCGAGGGGGCGAGTAACACTGAAGCTTTCTTT. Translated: CASSEGASNTEAFF.

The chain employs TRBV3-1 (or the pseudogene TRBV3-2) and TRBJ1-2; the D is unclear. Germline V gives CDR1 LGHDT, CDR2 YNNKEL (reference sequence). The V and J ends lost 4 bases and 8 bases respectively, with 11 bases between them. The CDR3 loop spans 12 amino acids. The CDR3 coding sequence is TGTGCCAGCAGCCCCGACACAGAGGGCTACACCTTC. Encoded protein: CASSPDTEGYTF.

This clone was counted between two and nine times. Written as DNA, the CDR3 is TGCGCCAGCAGCCAGCCGGGACAGAGAAACACCATATATTTT. As protein: CASSQPGQRNTIYF. This sequence joins TRBV4-1 and TRBJ1-3; 7 bases agree with TRBD1. V dropped 3 bases and J dropped 5; count of bases not matched to a gene: 4. Germline CDR1 MGHRA, CDR2 YSYEKL. This CDR3 region has 14 residues.

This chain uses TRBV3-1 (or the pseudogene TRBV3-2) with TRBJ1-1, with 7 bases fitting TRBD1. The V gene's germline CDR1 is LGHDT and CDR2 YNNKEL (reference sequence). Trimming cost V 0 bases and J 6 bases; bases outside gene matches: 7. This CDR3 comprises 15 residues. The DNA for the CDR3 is TGTGCCAGCAGCCAAGATTTCAGGGGGAGTGCTGAAGCTTTCTTT. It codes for CASSQDFRGSAEAFF.

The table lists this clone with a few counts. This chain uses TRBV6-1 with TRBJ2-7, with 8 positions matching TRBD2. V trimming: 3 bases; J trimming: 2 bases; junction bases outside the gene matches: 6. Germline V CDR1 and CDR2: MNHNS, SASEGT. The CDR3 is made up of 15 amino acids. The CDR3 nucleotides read TGTGCCAGCAGTGACCCAAGCGGGGGTCCCTACGAGCAGTACTTC. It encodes CASSDPSGGPYEQYF.

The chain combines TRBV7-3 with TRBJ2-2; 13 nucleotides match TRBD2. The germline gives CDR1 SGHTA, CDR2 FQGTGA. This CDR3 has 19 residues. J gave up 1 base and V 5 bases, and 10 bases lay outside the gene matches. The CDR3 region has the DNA TGTGCCAGCAGCATCGGACTAGCGGGAGACCTTAGGAACACCGGGGAGCTGTTTTTT. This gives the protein CASSIGLAGDLRNTGELFF.

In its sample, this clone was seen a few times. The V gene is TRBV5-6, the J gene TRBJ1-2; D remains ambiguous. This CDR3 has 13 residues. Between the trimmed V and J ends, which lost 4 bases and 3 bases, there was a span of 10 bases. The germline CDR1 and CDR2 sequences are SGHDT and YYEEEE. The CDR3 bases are TGTGCCAGCAGCCCTGCCCAGGACTATGGCTACACCTTC. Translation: CASSPAQDYGYTF. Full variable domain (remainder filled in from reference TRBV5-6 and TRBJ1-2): DAGVTQSPTHLIKTRGQQVTLRCSPKSGHDTVSWYQQALGQGPQFIFQYYEEEERQRGNFPDRFSGHQFPNYSSELNVNALLLGDSALYLCASSPAQDYGYTFGSGTRLTVV.

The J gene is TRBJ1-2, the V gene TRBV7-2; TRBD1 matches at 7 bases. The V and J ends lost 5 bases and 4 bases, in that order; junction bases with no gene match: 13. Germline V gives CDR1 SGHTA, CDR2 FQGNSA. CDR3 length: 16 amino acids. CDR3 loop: CASSARRTGLSYGYTF. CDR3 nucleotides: TGTGCCAGCAGCGCCCGGAGGACAGGACTATCCTATGGCTACACCTTC.